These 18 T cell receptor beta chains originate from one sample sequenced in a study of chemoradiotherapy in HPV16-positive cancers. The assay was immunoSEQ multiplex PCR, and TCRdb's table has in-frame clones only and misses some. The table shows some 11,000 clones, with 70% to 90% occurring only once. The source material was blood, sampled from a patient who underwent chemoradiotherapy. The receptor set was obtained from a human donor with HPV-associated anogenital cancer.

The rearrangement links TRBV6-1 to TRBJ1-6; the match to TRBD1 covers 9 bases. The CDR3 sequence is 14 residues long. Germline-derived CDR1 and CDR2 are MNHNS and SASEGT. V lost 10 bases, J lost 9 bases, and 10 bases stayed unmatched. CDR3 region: CAIRSGTGSSPLHF. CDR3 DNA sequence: TGTGCCATTCGATCCGGGACAGGGAGTTCACCCCTCCACTTT.

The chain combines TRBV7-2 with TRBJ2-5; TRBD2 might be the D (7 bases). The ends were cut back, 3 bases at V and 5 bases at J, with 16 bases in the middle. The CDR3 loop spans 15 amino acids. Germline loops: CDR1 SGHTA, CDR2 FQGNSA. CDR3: CASSFSAGAGETQYF. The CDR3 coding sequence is TGTGCCAGCAGCTTCTCGGCGGGGGCCGGGGAGACCCAGTACTTC.

The CDR3 DNA sequence: TGCAGTGCTAGATATGGGACTGAAGCTTTCTTT. It yields the protein CSARYGTEAFF. V is TRBV20-1 and J is TRBJ1-1, with unresolved D. The germline V gene encodes CDR1 DFQATT and CDR2 SNEGSKA (reference sequence). The CDR3 contains 11 residues. The V end was cut by 2 bases, the J end by 5 bases, with 6 bases between.

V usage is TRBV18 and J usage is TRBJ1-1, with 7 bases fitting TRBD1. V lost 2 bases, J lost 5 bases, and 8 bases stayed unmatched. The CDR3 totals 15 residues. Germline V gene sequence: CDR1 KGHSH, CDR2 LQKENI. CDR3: CASSPFTGVGTEAFF. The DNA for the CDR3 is TGTGCCAGCTCACCATTCACAGGGGTAGGGACTGAAGCTTTCTTT.

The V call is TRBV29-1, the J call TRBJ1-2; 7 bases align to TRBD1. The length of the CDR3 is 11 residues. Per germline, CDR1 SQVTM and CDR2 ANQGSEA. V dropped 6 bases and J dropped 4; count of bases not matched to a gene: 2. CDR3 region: CSVGDSYGYTF. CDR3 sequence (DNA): TGCAGCGTGGGGGACAGCTATGGCTACACCTTC.

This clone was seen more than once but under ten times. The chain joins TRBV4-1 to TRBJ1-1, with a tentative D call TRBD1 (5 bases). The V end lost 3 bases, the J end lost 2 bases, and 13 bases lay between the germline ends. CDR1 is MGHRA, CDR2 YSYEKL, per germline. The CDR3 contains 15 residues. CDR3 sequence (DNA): TGCGCCAGCAGCCATGAAGACAGAACTAACACTGAAGCTTTCTTT. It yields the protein CASSHEDRTNTEAFF.

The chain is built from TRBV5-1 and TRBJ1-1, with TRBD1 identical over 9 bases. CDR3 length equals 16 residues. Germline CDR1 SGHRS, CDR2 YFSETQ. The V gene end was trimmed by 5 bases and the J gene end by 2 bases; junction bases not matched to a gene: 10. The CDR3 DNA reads TGCGCCAGCAGGAAGACAGGGGGTAAAGGAAACACTGAAGCTTTCTTT. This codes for CASRKTGGKGNTEAFF.

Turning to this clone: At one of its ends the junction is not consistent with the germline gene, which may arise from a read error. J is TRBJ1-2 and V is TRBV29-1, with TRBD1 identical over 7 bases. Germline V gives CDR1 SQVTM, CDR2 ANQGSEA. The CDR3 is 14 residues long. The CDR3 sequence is CSVEARGGNYGYIF. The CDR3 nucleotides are TGCAGCGTTGAAGCCAGGGGGGGAAACTATGGCTACATCTTC.

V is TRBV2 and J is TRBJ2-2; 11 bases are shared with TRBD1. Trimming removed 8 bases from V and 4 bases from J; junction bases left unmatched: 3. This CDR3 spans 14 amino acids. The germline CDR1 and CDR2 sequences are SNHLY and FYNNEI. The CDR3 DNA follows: TGTGCCAGCGGGACAGGGGGGGGCACCGGGGAGCTGTTTTTT. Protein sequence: CASGTGGGTGELFF.

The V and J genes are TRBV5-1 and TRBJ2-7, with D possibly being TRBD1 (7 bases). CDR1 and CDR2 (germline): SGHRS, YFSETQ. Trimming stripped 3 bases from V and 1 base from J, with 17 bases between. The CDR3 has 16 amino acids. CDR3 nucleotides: TGCGCCAGCAGCTGGAGGGTCCGGACAGGTTCCTACGAGCAGTACGTC. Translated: CASSWRVRTGSYEQYV.

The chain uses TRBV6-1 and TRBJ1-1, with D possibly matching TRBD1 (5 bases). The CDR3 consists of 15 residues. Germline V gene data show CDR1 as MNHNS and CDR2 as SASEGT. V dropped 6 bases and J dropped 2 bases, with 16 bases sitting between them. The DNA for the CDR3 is TGTGCCAGCAGACGGGACCTGTTTGGAAACACTGAAGCTTTCTTT. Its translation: CASRRDLFGNTEAFF.

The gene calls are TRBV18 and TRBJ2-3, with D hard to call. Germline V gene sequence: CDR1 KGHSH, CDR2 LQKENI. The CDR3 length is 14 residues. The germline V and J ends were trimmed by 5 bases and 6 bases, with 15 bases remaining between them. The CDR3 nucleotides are TGTGCCAGCTCAGAATCCCTAGACTGGGATACGCAGTATTTT. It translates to CASSESLDWDTQYF.

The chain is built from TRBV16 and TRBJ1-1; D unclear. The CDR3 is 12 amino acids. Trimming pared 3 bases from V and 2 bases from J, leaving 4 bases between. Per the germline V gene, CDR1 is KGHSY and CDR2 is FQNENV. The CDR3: CASSQENTEAFF. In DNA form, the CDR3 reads TGTGCCAGCAGCCAGGAAAACACTGAAGCTTTCTTT. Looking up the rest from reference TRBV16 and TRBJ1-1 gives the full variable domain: GEEVAQTPKHLVRGEGQKAKLYCAPIKGHSYVFWYQQVLKNEFKFLISFQNENVFDETGMPKERFSAKCLPNSPCSLEIQATKLEDSAVYFCASSQENTEAFFGQGTRLTVV.

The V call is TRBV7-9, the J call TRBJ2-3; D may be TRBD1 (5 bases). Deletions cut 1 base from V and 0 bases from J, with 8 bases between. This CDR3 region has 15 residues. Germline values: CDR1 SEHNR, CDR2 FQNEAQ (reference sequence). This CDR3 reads CASSLVQGSTDTQYF. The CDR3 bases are TGTGCCAGCAGCTTAGTCCAGGGAAGCACAGATACGCAGTATTTT.

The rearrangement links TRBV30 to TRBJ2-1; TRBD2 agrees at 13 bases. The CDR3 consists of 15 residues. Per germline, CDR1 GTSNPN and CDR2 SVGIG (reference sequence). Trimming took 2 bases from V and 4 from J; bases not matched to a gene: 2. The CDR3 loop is CAWSRTSGGYNEQFF. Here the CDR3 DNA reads TGTGCCTGGAGTCGGACTAGCGGGGGTTACAATGAGCAGTTCTTC.

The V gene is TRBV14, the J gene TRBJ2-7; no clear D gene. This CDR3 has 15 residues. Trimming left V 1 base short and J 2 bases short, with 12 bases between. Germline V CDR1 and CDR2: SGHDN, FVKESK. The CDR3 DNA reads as TGTGCCAGCAGCCAAGTTCCAGGCCACCCCTACGAGCAGTACTTC. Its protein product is CASSQVPGHPYEQYF.

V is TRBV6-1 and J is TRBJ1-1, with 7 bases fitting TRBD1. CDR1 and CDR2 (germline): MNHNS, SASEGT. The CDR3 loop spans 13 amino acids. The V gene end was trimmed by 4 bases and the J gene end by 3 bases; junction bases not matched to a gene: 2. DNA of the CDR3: TGTGCCAGCAGTGGGGGACAGTACACTGAAGCTTTCTTT. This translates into CASSGGQYTEAFF.

The CDR3 sequence: CASSQDQGAITGELFF. Here the CDR3 DNA reads TGTGCCAGCAGCCAAGATCAGGGCGCTATAACCGGGGAGCTGTTTTTT. The rearrangement uses TRBV4-2 and TRBJ2-2; a weak D match, TRBD1 (5 bases). CDR3 length: 16 residues. Germline loops: CDR1 LGHNA, CDR2 YNFKEQ. V lost 0 bases and J lost 5, with 13 bases in between.